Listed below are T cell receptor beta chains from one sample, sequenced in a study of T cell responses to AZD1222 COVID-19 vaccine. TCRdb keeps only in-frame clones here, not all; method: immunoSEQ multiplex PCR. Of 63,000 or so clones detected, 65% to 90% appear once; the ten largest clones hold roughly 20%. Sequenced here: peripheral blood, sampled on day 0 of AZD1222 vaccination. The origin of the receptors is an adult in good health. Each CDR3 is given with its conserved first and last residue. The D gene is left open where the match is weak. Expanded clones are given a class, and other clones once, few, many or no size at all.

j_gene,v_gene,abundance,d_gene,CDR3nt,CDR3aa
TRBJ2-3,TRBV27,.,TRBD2,TGTGCCAGCAGGTCAGGACTAGCGGGGGGGCTTCCGCAGTATTTT,CASRSGLAGGLPQYF
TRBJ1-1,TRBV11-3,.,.,TGTGCCAGCAGCTTAGATTTTATGGGTGAAGCTTTCTTT,CASSLDFMGEAFF
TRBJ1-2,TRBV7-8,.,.,TGTGCCAGCAGCTTAGGATGGGGTGGGCTTTTCAACTATGGCTACACCTTC,CASSLGWGGLFNYGYTF
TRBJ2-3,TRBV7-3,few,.,TGTGCCAGCAGCCGGGGGGATACGCAGTATTTT,CASSRGDTQYF
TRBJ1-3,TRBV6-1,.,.,TGTGCCAGCGGTGCATTTCTAGGGGGGTACTCTGGAAACACCATATATTTT,CASGAFLGGYSGNTIYF
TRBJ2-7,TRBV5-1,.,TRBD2,TGCGCCAGCAGCTTGCTCACTAGCGGGGTGTACGAGCAGTACTTC,CASSLLTSGVYEQYF
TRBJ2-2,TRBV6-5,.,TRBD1,TGTGCCAGCAGCGACAGGGCGCCGGGCACCGGGGAGCTGTTTTTT,CASSDRAPGTGELFF
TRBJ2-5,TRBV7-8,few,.,TGTGCCAGCAGCTTAGGAGGGCTAGGACCGAAGACCCAGTACTTC,CASSLGGLGPKTQYF
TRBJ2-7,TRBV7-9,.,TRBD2,TGTGCCAGCAGCCGTACTAGCGGGGGGGCCTACGAGCAGTACTTC,CASSRTSGGAYEQYF
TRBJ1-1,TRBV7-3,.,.,TGTGCCAGCAGCGACGTCCCGCAGAACACTGAAGCTTTCTTT,CASSDVPQNTEAFF
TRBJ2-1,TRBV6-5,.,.,TGTGCCAGCTTGACTCGTTTTTTTTACAATGAGCAGTTCTTC,CASLTRFFYNEQFF
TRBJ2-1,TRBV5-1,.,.,TGCGCCAGCACCGCAGGGGGGAGCGGGGACGAGCAGTTCTTC,CASTAGGSGDEQFF
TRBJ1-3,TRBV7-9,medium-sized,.,TGTGCCAGCATTGGGAGTATCTCTGGAAACACCATATATTTT,CASIGSISGNTIYF
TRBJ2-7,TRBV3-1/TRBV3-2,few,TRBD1,TGTGCCAGCAGCCAAGCCTCCGGGACAGGGCCCCAGCAGTACTTC,CASSQASGTGPQQYF
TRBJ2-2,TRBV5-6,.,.,TGTGCCAGCAGCTTAGGTCAGCTCGGCACCGGGGAGCTGTTTTTT,CASSLGQLGTGELFF
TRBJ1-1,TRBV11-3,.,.,TGTGCCAGCAGCTTAGGGTCGGGGGCCGGCGAAGCTTTCTTT,CASSLGSGAGEAFF
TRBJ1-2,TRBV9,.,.,TGTGCCAGCAGCGCGTTAGGTAACTATGGCTACACCTTC,CASSALGNYGYTF
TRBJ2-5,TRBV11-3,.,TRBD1,TGTGCCAGCAGCTCAGGGACAGGGAAGGGAGAGACCCAGTACTTC,CASSSGTGKGETQYF
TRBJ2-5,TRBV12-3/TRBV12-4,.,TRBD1,TGTGCCAGCGGTAAGACAGGGCAAGAGACCCAGTACTTC,CASGKTGQETQYF
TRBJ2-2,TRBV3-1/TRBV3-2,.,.,TGTGCCAGCAGCCAAACCTCCACCGGGGAGCTGTTTTTT,CASSQTSTGELFF
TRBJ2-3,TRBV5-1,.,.,TGCGCCAGCAGCTTGGGAGGGGCGGCAGATACGCAGTATTTT,CASSLGGAADTQYF
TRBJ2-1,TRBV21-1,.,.,TGTGCCAGCAGCAAAGTGCAGGGCGGCTCCTACAATGAGCAGTTCTTC,CASSKVQGGSYNEQFF
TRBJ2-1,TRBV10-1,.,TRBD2,TGCGCCAGCAGTGACGGCGGGAGCTCCTACAATGAGCAGTTCTTC,CASSDGGSSYNEQFF
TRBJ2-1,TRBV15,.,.,TGTGCCACCAGCAGAGCGGGAAGCTCCTACAATGAGCAGTTCTTC,CATSRAGSSYNEQFF
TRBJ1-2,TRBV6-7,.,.,TGTGCCAGCAGTAATATACAGGGAGGGAATGGCTACACCTTC,CASSNIQGGNGYTF
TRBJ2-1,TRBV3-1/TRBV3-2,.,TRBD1,TGTGCCAGCAGCCCCCTCCGGGACAGGGGGTTCAATGAGCAGTTCTTC,CASSPLRDRGFNEQFF
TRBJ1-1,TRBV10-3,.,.,TGTGCCATCAGTTCTAACACTGAAGCTTTCTTT,CAISSNTEAFF
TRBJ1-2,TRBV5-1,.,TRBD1,TGCGCCAGCAACCGGGGGGCCGGGACAGGGGTCTCTAACTATGGCTACACCTTC,CASNRGAGTGVSNYGYTF
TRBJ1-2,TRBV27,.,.,TGTGCCAGCAGTTCACCAGGGTATGGGGGCTACACCTTC,CASSSPGYGGYTF
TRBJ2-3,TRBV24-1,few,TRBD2,TGTGCCACCAGTGACCCGGGACTAGCGGGGGGCCCTGATACGCAGTATTTT,CATSDPGLAGGPDTQYF
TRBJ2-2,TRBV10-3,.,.,TGTGCCATCAGGACACTCCCGAACACCGGGGAGCTGTTTTTT,CAIRTLPNTGELFF
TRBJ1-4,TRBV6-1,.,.,TGTGCCAGCAGTGAACTTAATGAAAAACTGTTTTTT,CASSELNEKLFF
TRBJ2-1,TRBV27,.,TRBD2,TGTGCCAGCAGTTTACCCCAACTAGCGGGGGGGCCAAATGAGCAGTTCTTC,CASSLPQLAGGPNEQFF
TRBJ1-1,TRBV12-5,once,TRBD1,TGTGCTGGGGGATCCGGGACAGGGGGATGGACTGAAGCTTTCTTT,CAGGSGTGGWTEAFF
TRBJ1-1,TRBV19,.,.,TGTGCCAGTAGTATTGGAACCGGGAGCACTGAAGCTTTCTTT,CASSIGTGSTEAFF
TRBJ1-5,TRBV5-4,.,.,TGTGCCAGCAGCGACGGGACGGGAAATCAGCCCCAGCATTTT,CASSDGTGNQPQHF
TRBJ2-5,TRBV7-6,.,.,TGTGCCAGCAGCTCGAGTGAAGAGACCCAGTACTTC,CASSSSEETQYF